Each of the 31 T cell receptor beta chains below was sequenced from the same sample in a study of shared clonotypes between healthy human individuals. Libraries were prepared by immunoSEQ multiplex PCR; TCRdb keeps only in-frame clonotypes and omits some of them. The sample includes about 2,500,000 clones, around 90% seen only once; the top ten take about 0.13%. The sequencing sample was made of naive CD4+ T cells sorted from blood. Subset here: CD45RA+ positively selected. The receptors shown here come from a young man in good health.

V and J are TRBV6-5 and TRBJ1-3, with a possible D match to TRBD1 (6 bases). CDR1 MNHEY and CDR2 SVGAGI come from the germline V gene. Trimming stripped 6 bases from V and 3 bases from J, with 15 bases between. This CDR3 is built from 15 residues. CDR3 protein: CASSPMDSSGNTIYF. CDR3 DNA: TGTGCCAGCAGCCCCATGGACAGTAGTGGAAACACCATATATTTT.

The chain is built from TRBV6-1 and TRBJ1-2, with no clear D. The CDR3 loop spans 13 amino acids. V lost 7 bases and J 2 bases, leaving 11 bases between the germline ends. Germline V lookup: CDR1 MNHNS, CDR2 SASEGT. The CDR3 protein is CASNLRRNYGYTF. The CDR3 DNA sequence: TGTGCCAGCAATTTAAGGAGGAACTATGGCTACACCTTC.

The chain employs TRBV10-3 and TRBJ1-4, with D uncertain. The CDR3 runs to 13 residues. CDR1 and CDR2 from the germline V gene are ENHRY and SYGVKD. V lost 5 bases and J lost 7, with 11 bases in between. The CDR3 protein is CAISSDPSEKLFF. DNA for the CDR3: TGTGCCATCAGTTCGGACCCAAGTGAAAAACTGTTTTTT.

The V and J genes are TRBV9 and TRBJ2-5, with unresolved D. The CDR3 runs to 13 residues. The V gene's germline CDR1 is SGDLS and CDR2 YYNGEE. Trimming took off 3 bases at V and 4 bases at J, with 10 bases between the two ends. The CDR3 here is CASSAQARETQYF. Written as DNA, the CDR3 is TGTGCCAGCAGCGCGCAAGCCCGAGAGACCCAGTACTTC.

In its sample, this clone was seen once. Different DNA sequences within this sample yield the same CDR3. This chain links TRBV14 with TRBJ1-1; D ambiguous. The CDR3 loop spans 12 amino acids. The germline V and J ends were trimmed by 2 bases and 2 bases, with 3 bases remaining between them. Per the germline V gene, CDR1 is SGHDN and CDR2 is FVKESK. CDR3: CASSQSNTEAFF. CDR3 coding DNA: TGTGCCAGCAGCCAATCCAACACTGAAGCTTTCTTT.

The chain uses TRBV4-1 and TRBJ2-4, with unresolved D. The germline gives CDR1 MGHRA, CDR2 YSYEKL. Trimming cost V 4 bases and J 5 bases, with 12 bases left between them. This CDR3 region has 14 residues. Written as DNA, the CDR3 is TGCGCCAGCAGCCTAGAGGCGGTGCAAAACATTCAGTACTTC. It is translated as CASSLEAVQNIQYF.

J is TRBJ2-1 and V is TRBV27, with 7 bases matching TRBD2. The CDR3 extends over 15 amino acids. V lost 3 bases and J lost 4; bases outside the gene matches: 6. The germline V gene has CDR1 MNHEY and CDR2 SMNVEV (reference sequence). CDR3: CASSLTREGYNEQFF. The CDR3 bases are TGTGCCAGCAGTTTGACGAGGGAGGGTTACAATGAGCAGTTCTTC.

The gene calls are TRBV5-1 and TRBJ1-6; D gene uncertain. V lost 4 bases, J lost 0 bases, and 17 bases lay in between. The CDR3 totals 18 residues. Germline CDR1 reads SGHRS; CDR2 reads YFSETQ. CDR3 nucleotide sequence: TGCGCCAGCAGCAACATAGACGGATACAGCTCCTATAATTCACCCCTCCACTTT. Protein sequence: CASSNIDGYSSYNSPLHF.

The chain joins TRBV27 to TRBJ2-5; D is possibly TRBD2 (7 bases). Germline-derived CDR1 and CDR2 are MNHEY and SMNVEV (reference sequence). This CDR3 has 16 amino acids. Trimming shortened V by 5 bases and J by 1 base, and 17 bases separated the two germline ends. CDR3 loop: CASSPAGAGFQETQYF. In DNA, the CDR3 is TGTGCCAGCAGTCCGGCGGGGGCCGGGTTCCAAGAGACCCAGTACTTC.

The V and J genes are TRBV6-5 and TRBJ1-1; D perhaps matches TRBD1 (5 bases). V was cut by 6 bases and J by 8 bases, with 13 bases left in between. This CDR3 region has 12 residues. In germline, CDR1 is MNHEY, CDR2 SVGAGI. The CDR3 DNA sequence: TGTGCCAGCAGACTCGGGGCCCCCGAAGCTTTCTTT. Translated: CASRLGAPEAFF.

The rearrangement links TRBV19 to TRBJ1-3; D gene uncertain. In germline, CDR1 is LNHDA, CDR2 SQIVND (reference sequence). The CDR3 covers 16 residues. The V end was cut by 3 bases, the J end by 0 bases, with 12 bases between. CDR3 sequence reads: CASSIPSLISGNTIYF. The CDR3 DNA is TGTGCCAGTAGTATCCCCTCCCTTATCTCTGGAAACACCATATATTTT.

This CDR3 reads CASSFGSSTDTQYF. CDR3 sequence (DNA): TGTGCCAGCAGCTTCGGGAGTAGCACAGATACGCAGTATTTT. The V and J genes are TRBV11-3 and TRBJ2-3; possible D gene TRBD2, 6 bases. CDR3 length: 14 residues. Trimming removed 3 bases at V and 0 bases at J, with 7 bases between. Germline V gives CDR1 SGHNT, CDR2 YENEEA.

Only one count was recorded for this clone. The chain combines TRBV23-1 with TRBJ2-5; D ambiguous. TRBV23-1 is filed as an ORF, its function uncertain. There are 15 residues in the CDR3. V was cut by 0 bases and J by 11 bases, with 19 bases left in between. This CDR3 reads CASSQSSEVPSRQYF. The CDR3 DNA is TGCGCCAGCAGTCAATCGTCGGAAGTGCCCTCTCGGCAGTACTTC.

The chain links TRBV19 to TRBJ2-1; TRBD1 aligns across 7 bases. The junction had 3 bases not matched to a gene; V was cut back by 4 bases and J by 0 bases. CDR3 length: 15 residues. Germline CDR1 is LNHDA and CDR2 is SQIVND (reference sequence). CDR3 DNA: TGTGCCAGTAGTAGGGGACAGAGCTCCTACAATGAGCAGTTCTTC. Encoded protein: CASSRGQSSYNEQFF.

The chain couples TRBV30 to TRBJ2-1; D is possibly TRBD1 or TRBD2 (5 bases each). Germline V gives CDR1 GTSNPN, CDR2 SVGIG (reference sequence). The CDR3 has 15 amino acids. Trimming removed 0 bases from V and 5 bases from J, with 14 bases in between. In DNA, the CDR3 is TGTGCCTGGAGTGTCCAATTTACGGGGCACAATGAGCAGTTCTTC. This translates into CAWSVQFTGHNEQFF.

The gene calls are TRBV6-6 and TRBJ1-1; D gene unclear. The CDR3 runs 11 residues. V lost 2 bases and J 8 bases, leaving 6 bases between the germline ends. In germline, CDR1 is MNHNY, CDR2 SVGAGI (reference sequence). The CDR3 DNA reads TGTGCCAGCAGTTACACACAGGAAGCTTTCTTT. Translated: CASSYTQEAFF.

V and J are TRBV5-1 and TRBJ2-7, with 9 bases fitting TRBD1. Germline CDR1 and CDR2: SGHRS and YFSETQ. Trimming took 5 bases from V and 3 from J; bases not matched to a gene: 9. The CDR3 has 15 residues. CDR3 coding DNA: TGCGCCAGCAGATCCGGGACAGGGAATATCTACGAGCAGTACTTC. Its translation: CASRSGTGNIYEQYF.

The chain couples TRBV18 to TRBJ1-4; 8 nucleotides line up with TRBD1. V lost 5 bases, J lost 11 bases, and 10 bases stayed unmatched. Germline V gives CDR1 KGHSH, CDR2 LQKENI. CDR3 length equals 14 residues. The CDR3 protein is CASSGGQGSWKLFF. The CDR3 region has the DNA TGTGCCAGCTCAGGAGGACAGGGAAGCTGGAAACTGTTTTTT.

CDR3 nucleotide sequence: TGTGCCAGCAGTTTATCCGGCGGGGCAGATACGCAGTATTTT. As protein: CASSLSGGADTQYF. The V gene is TRBV27, the J gene TRBJ2-3; D possibly corresponds to TRBD2 (6 bases). V was clipped by 0 bases and J by 4 bases, with 8 bases between them. This CDR3 comprises 14 residues. Germline V CDR1 and CDR2: MNHEY, SMNVEV (reference sequence).

CDR3 DNA: TGTGCCGGGCTGATTGGGGGTTACACTGAAGCTTTCTTT. This codes for CAGLIGGYTEAFF. This sequence joins TRBV30 and TRBJ1-1; TRBD1 is a possible D gene (5 bases). The CDR3 is made up of 13 amino acids. V lost 8 bases and J lost 3, with 16 bases in between. From germline, CDR1 is GTSNPN and CDR2 SVGIG (reference sequence).

This clone occurred once. Other DNA variants within this sample encode the same CDR3. The CDR3 DNA sequence: TGTGCCTGGAGTGCCCGGGTCAGGGAGACCCAGTACTTC. Translated: CAWSARVRETQYF. The chain carries TRBV30 and TRBJ2-5; unclear D gene. Trimming shortened V by 1 base and J by 5 bases, and 11 bases separated the two germline ends. The germline gives CDR1 GTSNPN, CDR2 SVGIG (reference sequence). The CDR3 sequence is 13 residues long.

The chain joins TRBV13 to TRBJ1-4, with 9 bases lining up with TRBD1. Germline V gene sequence: CDR1 PRHDT, CDR2 FYEKMQ (reference sequence). CDR3 length equals 14 residues. V was clipped by 5 bases and J by 7 bases; unmatched bases: 5. The CDR3 nucleotides read TGTGCCAGCAGCCTGGGACAGGGAGGTGAAAAACTGTTTTTT. Its protein product is CASSLGQGGEKLFF.

The rearrangement links TRBV18 to TRBJ1-2, with D tentatively TRBD1 (5 bases). The CDR3 totals 15 residues. Trimming removed 0 bases from V and 6 bases from J, with 14 bases in between. Per the germline V gene, CDR1 is KGHSH and CDR2 is LQKENI. CDR3 sequence: CASSPPTGDNHGYTF. CDR3 in DNA: TGTGCCAGCTCACCACCCACAGGCGACAATCATGGCTACACCTTC.

A few counts support this clone. The same CDR3 also results from other DNA sequences found in this sample. The chain is built from TRBV2 and TRBJ2-7; D is ambiguous. The V and J ends lost 3 bases and 4 bases respectively, with 4 bases between them. Germline V gives CDR1 SNHLY, CDR2 FYNNEI. This CDR3 has 11 amino acids. The CDR3 DNA follows: TGTGCCAGCAGTGATCGGTACGAGCAGTACTTC. Translating gives CASSDRYEQYF.

V is TRBV7-2 and J is TRBJ2-5; no reliable D call. CDR1 is SGHTA and CDR2 is FQGNSA in the germline V gene. Trimming removed 5 bases at V and 2 bases at J, with 6 bases between. CDR3 length: 12 residues. The CDR3 bases are TGTGCCAGCAGCCCCTGGCAAGAGACCCAGTACTTC. Protein: CASSPWQETQYF.

This sequence joins TRBV6-1 and TRBJ2-1; D unresolved. V shed 2 bases and J shed 3 bases, with 11 bases lying between them. The CDR3 consists of 15 residues. CDR1 MNHNS and CDR2 SASEGT come from the germline V gene. The CDR3 DNA is TGTGCCAGCAGTGAACGATCTCTCCTCTACAATGAGCAGTTCTTC. It is translated as CASSERSLLYNEQFF.

The V call is TRBV2, the J call TRBJ2-7; 8 bases fit TRBD2. Unmatched junction bases numbered 8, after V lost 6 bases and J lost 7 bases. The CDR3 loop spans 13 amino acids. Germline-derived CDR1 and CDR2 are SNHLY and FYNNEI. The CDR3, as DNA: TGTGCCAGCAGAGCAGGTTCGGGGGGGGAGCAGTACTTC. This gives the protein CASRAGSGGEQYF.

This rearrangement joins TRBV4-1 to TRBJ2-7, with TRBD1 identical over 9 bases. Germline V gene data show CDR1 as MGHRA and CDR2 as YSYEKL. CDR3 length: 13 amino acids. The junction had 1 base not matched to a gene; V was cut back by 4 bases and J by 3 bases. The CDR3: CASSRGQGYEQYF. As DNA, the CDR3 is TGCGCCAGCAGCCGGGGACAGGGCTACGAGCAGTACTTC.

The V call is TRBV7-9, the J call TRBJ2-3; 8 bases are a match to TRBD1. V dropped 0 bases and J dropped 2; count of bases not matched to a gene: 1. The CDR3 is made up of 15 amino acids. From germline, CDR1 is SEHNR and CDR2 FQNEAQ (reference sequence). CDR3 sequence (DNA): TGTGCCAGCAGCTTAGCGGACAGGGTCACAGATACGCAGTATTTT. Its protein is CASSLADRVTDTQYF.

The gene calls are TRBV27 and TRBJ1-2; D is possibly TRBD1 (6 bases). Trimming removed 5 bases at V and 8 bases at J, with 18 bases between. Per germline, CDR1 MNHEY and CDR2 SMNVEV (reference sequence). The CDR3 is 14 amino acids. The CDR3 coding sequence is TGTGCCAGCAGTCAAGGTACCCACAGGGACGGCTACACCTTC. It is translated as CASSQGTHRDGYTF.

This clone turned up a few times. The V gene is TRBV29-1, the J gene TRBJ2-1, with TRBD2 matching over 9 bases. The V and J ends lost 8 bases and 7 bases, in that order; junction bases with no gene match: 15. CDR1 and CDR2 from the germline V gene are SQVTM and ANQGSEA. The CDR3 consists of 15 residues. The CDR3 region has the DNA TGCAGCTCCAGTGTCACCTCTAGCGGGGATAATGAGCAGTTCTTC. Its protein is CSSSVTSSGDNEQFF.